The 12 T cell receptor beta chains below were found in one sample sequenced in a study of regulatory T cells in long-lasting Graves disease. Time point defined: newly diagnosed GD, antithyroid drugs for less than 3 months. Extracted RNA from PBMCs served as the source of the TCR library. According to the study, TCR beta libraries were built with iRepertoire HTBI primers and CDR3-region Arm-PCR. TCRdb independently ran MiXCR on the multiplex PCR reads; one entry per CDR3 protein. The data contain 450,000 to 700,000 distinct CDR3 sequences, about 13% of them singletons. The same sample was also used in a study of T cells in Graves' hyperthyroidism and ophthalmopathy.

The source was peripheral blood mononuclear cells (PBMCs), collected at new diagnosis, from a patient treated with antithyroid drugs. The receptor source for this set is a young man with Graves disease.

This clonotype was observed many times. This chain connects TRBV7-2 to TRBJ2-7; D might be TRBD2 (5 bases). CDR1 is SGHTA, CDR2 FQGNSA, per germline. V lost 5 bases, J lost 2 bases, and 16 bases lay in between. CDR3 length equals 15 residues. Here the CDR3 reads CASSPGSGVPYEQYF. Here the CDR3 DNA reads TGTGCCAGCAGCCCTGGAAGCGGAGTCCCCTACGAGCAGTACTTC.

With respect to this clonotype: Possible read error: a much larger clone is one base away. The chain has TRBV7-8 and TRBJ2-2; possibly TRBD2 for D (5 bases). Germline V gene sequence: CDR1 SGHVS, CDR2 FQNEAQ. The CDR3 covers 15 residues. V was clipped by 0 bases and J by 6 bases, with 11 bases between them. CDR3 coding DNA: TGTGCCAGCAGCTTAGCGCCCGGACTCTCCGGGGAGCTGTTTTTT. This codes for CASSLAPGLSGELFF.

The table lists this clonotype with a few counts. The chain couples TRBV3-1 to TRBJ1-1, with TRBD1 as a possible D gene (6 bases). The V gene lost 0 bases and the J gene lost 5 bases, with 7 bases spanning the gap. In germline, CDR1 is LGHDT, CDR2 YNNKEL (reference sequence). The CDR3 spans 13 residues. Written as DNA, the CDR3 is TGTGCCAGCAGCCAAGAGGGGGCGACTGAAGCTTTCTTT. Translated, it gives CASSQEGATEAFF. Full variable domain (missing parts from reference TRBV3-1 and TRBJ1-1): DTAVSQTPKYLVTQMGNDKSIKCEQNLGHDTMYWYKQDSKKFLKIMFSYNNKELIINETVPNRFSPKSPDKAHLNLHINSLELGDSAVYFCASSQEGATEAFFGQGTRLTVV.

There are many counts of this clonotype. V gene TRBV29-1 combines with J gene TRBJ2-7; either TRBD1 or TRBD2 may fit D (5 bases each). The CDR3 length is 11 residues. V dropped 3 bases and J dropped 5 bases, with 8 bases sitting between them. Looked up from germline, CDR1 is SQVTM and CDR2 is ANQGSEA. CDR3 in amino acids: CSVERDHEQYF. The DNA for the CDR3 is TGCAGCGTTGAGAGGGACCACGAGCAGTACTTC.

This clonotype was recorded at least ten times. The chain is built from TRBV7-6 and TRBJ1-1, with TRBD1 identical over 7 bases. The J segment lost 3 bases and the V segment lost 7 bases, leaving 11 bases of the junction unmatched. CDR1 and CDR2 (germline): SGHVS, FNYEAQ. The CDR3 is 15 residues long. CDR3 sequence reads: CASTLAGTGDTEAFF. CDR3 nucleotide sequence: TGTGCCAGCACCCTTGCGGGTACAGGGGACACTGAAGCTTTCTTT.

At least ten counts were recorded for this clonotype. V usage is TRBV5-5 and J usage is TRBJ2-5; TRBD1 might be the D (6 bases). CDR3 length equals 13 residues. V was shortened by 4 bases and J by 1 base, with 8 bases between the two germline ends. CDR1 SGHKS and CDR2 YYEKEE come from the germline V gene (reference sequence). The CDR3 region has the DNA TGTGCCAGCAGCCGGGACATCCAAGAGACCCAGTACTTC. Its protein is CASSRDIQETQYF. Drawing the rest from reference TRBV5-5 and TRBJ2-5, the complete variable domain is DAGVTQSPTHLIKTRGQQVTLRCSPISGHKSVSWYQQVLGQGPQFIFQYYEKEERGRGNFPDRFSARQFPNYSSELNVNALLLGDSALYLCASSRDIQETQYFGPGTRLLVL.

In this sample, this clonotype turned up many times. This sequence joins TRBV7-6 and TRBJ2-2; D is undetermined. Trimming removed 2 bases at V and 2 bases at J, with 6 bases between. The CDR3 is 14 residues long. Germline CDR1 SGHVS, CDR2 FNYEAQ. In nucleotides, the CDR3 is TGTGCCAGCAGCTTAAATCAAAACACCGGGGAGCTGTTTTTT. This sequence encodes CASSLNQNTGELFF.

This clonotype was detected ten times or more. The chain employs TRBV5-1 and TRBJ2-1; D may match TRBD1 or TRBD2 (5 bases each). V lost 0 bases and J lost 2, with 12 bases in between. Germline V gene data show CDR1 as SGHRS and CDR2 as YFSETQ. This CDR3 spans 16 amino acids. The CDR3 region is CASSLEGRVTYNEQFF. The CDR3 nucleotides read TGCGCCAGCAGCTTGGAGGGGCGGGTTACCTACAATGAGCAGTTCTTC.

V usage is TRBV5-6 and J usage is TRBJ2-1; D is uncertain. V was trimmed by 0 bases and J by 7 bases, leaving 23 bases between them. The CDR3 extends over 18 amino acids. Germline lookup yields CDR1 SGHDT and CDR2 YYEEEE. The CDR3 sequence: CASSLASAVGRRSNEQFF. CDR3 nucleotides: TGTGCCAGCAGCTTGGCGTCGGCCGTTGGCAGGAGATCGAATGAGCAGTTCTTC.

This clonotype was counted at least ten times. V usage is TRBV6-2 or TRBV6-3 and J usage is TRBJ2-7, with unresolved D. The CDR3 is 14 amino acids. V dropped 2 bases and J dropped 1 base, with 9 bases sitting between them. CDR1 and CDR2 from the germline V gene are MNHEY and SVGEGT. DNA of the CDR3: TGTGCCAGCAGTTACCGGATCTCTTCCTACGAGCAGTACTTC. It specifies CASSYRISSYEQYF.

In its sample, this clonotype was seen many times. V and J are TRBV5-1 and TRBJ2-5, with D possibly being TRBD1 or TRBD2 (6 bases each). This CDR3 has 14 amino acids. The V gene lost 2 bases and the J gene lost 4 bases, with 12 bases spanning the gap. Germline-derived CDR1 and CDR2 are SGHRS and YFSETQ. This chain's CDR3 is CASSFGGGRETQYF. Here the CDR3 DNA reads TGCGCCAGCAGCTTCGGTGGGGGGCGAGAGACCCAGTACTTC.

This clonotype occurred a few times. The chain couples TRBV6-2 or TRBV6-3 to TRBJ2-3; D is perhaps TRBD1 (6 bases). Germline lookup yields CDR1 MNHEY and CDR2 SVGEGT. This CDR3 has 15 residues. Trimming removed 5 bases from V and 4 bases from J, with 16 bases in between. CDR3 sequence (DNA): TGTGCCAGCAGTGGGAGAAGGGGGTGGGCAGATACGCAGTATTTT. Amino acids: CASSGRRGWADTQYF.